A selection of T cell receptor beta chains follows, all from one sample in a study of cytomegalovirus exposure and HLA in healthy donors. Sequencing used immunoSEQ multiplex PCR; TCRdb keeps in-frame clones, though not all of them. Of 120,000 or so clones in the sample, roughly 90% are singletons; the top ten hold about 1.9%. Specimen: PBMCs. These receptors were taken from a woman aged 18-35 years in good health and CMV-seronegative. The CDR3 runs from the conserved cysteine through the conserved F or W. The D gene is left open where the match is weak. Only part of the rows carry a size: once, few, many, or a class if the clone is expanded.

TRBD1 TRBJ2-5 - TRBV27 CASSLLGQGQETQYF TGTGCCAGCAGTTTATTGGGACAGGGCCAAGAGACCCAGTACTTC
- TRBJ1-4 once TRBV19 CASRRAGATNEKLFF TGTGCCAGTAGGAGGGCCGGTGCAACTAATGAAAAACTGTTTTTT
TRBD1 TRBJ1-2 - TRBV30 CAWSVHRGRLDYGYTF TGTGCCTGGAGTGTGCACAGGGGGCGTCTTGACTATGGCTACACCTTC
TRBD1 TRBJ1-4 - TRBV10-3 CAISGDRVGEKLFF TGTGCCATCAGTGGGGACAGGGTAGGCGAAAAACTGTTTTTT
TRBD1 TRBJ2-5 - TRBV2 CASSRDLGQGQETQYF TGTGCCAGCAGCCGCGATCTGGGACAGGGACAAGAGACCCAGTACTTC
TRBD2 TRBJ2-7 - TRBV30 CAWIGAGAQEQYF TGTGCCTGGATAGGGGCGGGAGCTCAGGAGCAGTACTTC
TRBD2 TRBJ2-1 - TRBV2 CASSLGTNNEQFF TGTGCCAGCAGCTTAGGGACTAACAATGAGCAGTTCTTC
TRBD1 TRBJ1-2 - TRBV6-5 CASSYLGQGGGYTF TGTGCCAGCAGTTACCTGGGACAGGGAGGCGGCTACACCTTC
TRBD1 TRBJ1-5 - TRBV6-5 CASSTDRGGNQPQHF TGTGCCAGCAGCACCGACAGGGGTGGAAATCAGCCCCAGCATTTT
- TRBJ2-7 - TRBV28 CASSLEYYEQYF TGTGCCAGCAGTTTAGAGTACTACGAGCAGTACTTC
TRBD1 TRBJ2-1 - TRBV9 CASSVGQGEYNEQFF TGTGCCAGCAGCGTAGGACAGGGGGAATACAATGAGCAGTTCTTC
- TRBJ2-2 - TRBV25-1 CASSDARDTNTGELFF TGTGCCAGCAGTGACGCGAGGGACACGAACACCGGGGAGCTGTTTTTT
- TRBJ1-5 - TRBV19 CASSTTGSRNQPQHF TGTGCCAGTAGTACAACAGGGTCGCGCAATCAGCCCCAGCATTTT
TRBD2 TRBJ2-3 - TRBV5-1 CASSPGLAGDTQYF TGCGCCAGCAGCCCGGGACTAGCGGGGGATACGCAGTATTTT
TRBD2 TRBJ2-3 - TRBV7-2 CASSLNLGLAVRTDTQYF TGTGCCAGCAGCTTAAATCTCGGACTAGCTGTAAGGACAGATACGCAGTATTTT
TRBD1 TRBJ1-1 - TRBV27 CASSQRTGKGVGYTEAFF TGTGCCAGCAGTCAGCGGACAGGGAAGGGTGTAGGGTACACTGAAGCTTTCTTT
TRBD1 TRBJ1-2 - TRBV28 CASSLSDRDGYGYTF TGTGCCAGCAGTTTATCGGACAGGGACGGGTATGGCTACACCTTC
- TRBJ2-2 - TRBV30 CAWSFPGELFF TGTGCCTGGAGTTTCCCTGGGGAGCTGTTTTTT
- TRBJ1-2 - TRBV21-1 CASRDRGYGYTF TGTGCCAGCAGAGACAGGGGCTATGGCTACACCTTC
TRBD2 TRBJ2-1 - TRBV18 CASSPQASGSFDEQFF TGTGCCAGCTCACCACAGGCTAGCGGGAGTTTTGATGAGCAGTTCTTC
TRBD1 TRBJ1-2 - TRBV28 CASSWGQGGYGYTF TGTGCCAGCAGTTGGGGACAGGGCGGCTATGGCTACACCTTC
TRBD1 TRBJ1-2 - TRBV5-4 CASSSSTGVYGYTF TGTGCCAGCAGCTCCTCTACAGGGGTCTATGGCTACACCTTC
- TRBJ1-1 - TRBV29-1 CSVERGGTEAFF TGCAGCGTTGAAAGGGGGGGAACTGAAGCTTTCTTT
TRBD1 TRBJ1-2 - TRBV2 CATTGGYVGGYTF TGTGCCACCACAGGGGGCTACGTGGGAGGCTACACCTTC
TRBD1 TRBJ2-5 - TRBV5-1 CASSQGQLQETQYF TGCGCCAGCAGCCAGGGACAGCTCCAAGAGACCCAGTACTTC
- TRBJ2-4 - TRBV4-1 CASSQDRRKLAKNIQYF TGCGCCAGCAGCCAAGATAGGCGGAAGCTAGCCAAAAACATTCAGTACTTC
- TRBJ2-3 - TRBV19 CASSIAGGTDTQYF TGTGCCAGTAGTATAGCTGGAGGCACAGATACGCAGTATTTT
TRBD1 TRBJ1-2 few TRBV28 CASSFPTGSRYGYTF TGTGCCAGCAGTTTCCCGACAGGGTCAAGGTATGGCTACACCTTC
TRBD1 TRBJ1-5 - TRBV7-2 CASSLGQFNQPQHF TGTGCCAGCAGCTTGGGACAGTTTAATCAGCCCCAGCATTTT
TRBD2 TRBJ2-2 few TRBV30 CAWSSSGTNTGELFF TGTGCCTGGAGTTCTAGCGGGACGAACACCGGGGAGCTGTTTTTT
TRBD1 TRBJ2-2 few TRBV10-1 CASRGDSANTGELFF TGCGCCAGCAGGGGGGACAGCGCGAACACCGGGGAGCTGTTTTTT
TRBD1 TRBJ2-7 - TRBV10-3 CAISESSTGGYEQYF TGTGCCATCAGTGAGTCGTCTACAGGGGGCTACGAGCAGTACTTC
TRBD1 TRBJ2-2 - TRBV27 CASSPGQGATGELFF TGTGCCAGCAGCCCCGGACAGGGTGCCACCGGGGAGCTGTTTTTT
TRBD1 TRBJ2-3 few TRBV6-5 CASSYGDRGPDTQYF TGTGCCAGCAGTTACGGGGACAGGGGGCCAGATACGCAGTATTTT
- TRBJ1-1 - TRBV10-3 CAISDRGNTEAFF TGTGCCATCAGTGATCGGGGGAACACTGAAGCTTTCTTT
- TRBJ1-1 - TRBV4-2 CASSQVIREANTEAFF TGTGCCAGCAGCCAAGTAATTAGGGAGGCGAACACTGAAGCTTTCTTT
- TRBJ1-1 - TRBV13 CASSLVGRKNTEAFF TGTGCCAGCAGCTTAGTTGGCAGAAAGAACACTGAAGCTTTCTTT
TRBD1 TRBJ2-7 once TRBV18 CASSPLGQGASFYEQYF TGTGCCAGCTCACCTTTGGGACAGGGGGCTTCCTTCTACGAGCAGTACTTC
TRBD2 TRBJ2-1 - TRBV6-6 CASRPSGKIVSEQFF TGTGCCAGCAGGCCCAGCGGGAAGATTGTGAGTGAGCAGTTCTTC
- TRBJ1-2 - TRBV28 CASSLFTSRGSGYGYTF TGTGCCAGCAGTTTATTTACCTCAAGGGGGTCGGGCTATGGCTACACCTTC
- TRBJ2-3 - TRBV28 CASTQGGSETDTQYF TGTGCCAGCACCCAAGGGGGTAGCGAGACGGATACGCAGTATTTT
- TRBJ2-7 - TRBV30 CAWSPQVPIYEQYF TGTGCCTGGAGTCCCCAGGTTCCCATCTACGAGCAGTACTTC
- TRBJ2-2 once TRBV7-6 CASSQMAANTGELFF TGTGCCAGCAGCCAGATGGCGGCGAACACCGGGGAGCTGTTTTTT
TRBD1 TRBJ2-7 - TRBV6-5 CASSPWTGSSYEQYF TGTGCCAGCAGCCCATGGACAGGGAGCTCCTACGAGCAGTACTTC
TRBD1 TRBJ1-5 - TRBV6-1 CASSVGTAGGQPQHF TGTGCCAGCAGTGTCGGGACAGCCGGTGGTCAGCCCCAGCATTTT
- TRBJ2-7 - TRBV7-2 CASSSNRYEQYF TGTGCCAGCAGCTCCAATCGGTACGAGCAGTACTTC